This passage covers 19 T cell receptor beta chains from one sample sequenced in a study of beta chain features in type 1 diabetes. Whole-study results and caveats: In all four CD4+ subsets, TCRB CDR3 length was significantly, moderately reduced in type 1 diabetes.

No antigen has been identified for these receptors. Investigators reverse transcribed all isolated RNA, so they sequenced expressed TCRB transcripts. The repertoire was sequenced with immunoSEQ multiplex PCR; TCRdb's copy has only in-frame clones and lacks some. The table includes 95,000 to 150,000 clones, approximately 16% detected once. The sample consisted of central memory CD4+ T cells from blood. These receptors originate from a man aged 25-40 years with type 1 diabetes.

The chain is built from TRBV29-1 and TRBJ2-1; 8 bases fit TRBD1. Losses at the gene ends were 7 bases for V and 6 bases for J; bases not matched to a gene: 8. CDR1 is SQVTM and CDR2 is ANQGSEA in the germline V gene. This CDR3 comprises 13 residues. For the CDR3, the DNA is TGCAGCGCTAGACAGGGGTTACTCAATGAGCAGTTCTTC. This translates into CSARQGLLNEQFF.

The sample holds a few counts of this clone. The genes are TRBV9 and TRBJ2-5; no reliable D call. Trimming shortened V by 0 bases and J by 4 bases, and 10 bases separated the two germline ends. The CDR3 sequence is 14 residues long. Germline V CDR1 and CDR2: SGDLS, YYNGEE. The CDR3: CASSVGTVGETQYF. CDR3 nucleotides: TGTGCCAGCAGCGTAGGTACAGTAGGAGAGACCCAGTACTTC.

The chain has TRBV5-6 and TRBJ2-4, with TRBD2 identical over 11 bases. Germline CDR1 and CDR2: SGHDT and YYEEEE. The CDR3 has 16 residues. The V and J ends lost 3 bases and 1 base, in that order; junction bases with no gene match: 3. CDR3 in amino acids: CASSYTSGGAKNIQYF. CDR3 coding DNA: TGTGCCAGCAGCTATACTAGCGGGGGTGCCAAAAACATTCAGTACTTC.

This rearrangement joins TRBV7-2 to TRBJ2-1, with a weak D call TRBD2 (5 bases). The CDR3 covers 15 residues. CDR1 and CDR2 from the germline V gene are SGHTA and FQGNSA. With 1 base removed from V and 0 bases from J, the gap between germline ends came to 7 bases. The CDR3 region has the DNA TGTGCCAGCAGCTTAGTAGGGAGCTCCTACAATGAGCAGTTCTTC. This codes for CASSLVGSSYNEQFF.

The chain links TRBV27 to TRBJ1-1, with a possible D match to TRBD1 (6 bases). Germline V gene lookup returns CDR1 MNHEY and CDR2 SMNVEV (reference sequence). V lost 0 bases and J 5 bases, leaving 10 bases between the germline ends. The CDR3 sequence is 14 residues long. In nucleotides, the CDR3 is TGTGCCAGCAGTTTATCCCAGGGGTGGACTGAAGCTTTCTTT. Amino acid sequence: CASSLSQGWTEAFF.

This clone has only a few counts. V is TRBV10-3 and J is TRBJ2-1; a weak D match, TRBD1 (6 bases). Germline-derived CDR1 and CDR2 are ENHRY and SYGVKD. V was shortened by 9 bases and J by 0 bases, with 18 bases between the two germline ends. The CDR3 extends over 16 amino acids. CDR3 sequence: CAMHPDSHSSYNEQFF. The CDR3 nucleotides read TGTGCCATGCACCCGGACAGCCATAGCTCCTACAATGAGCAGTTCTTC.

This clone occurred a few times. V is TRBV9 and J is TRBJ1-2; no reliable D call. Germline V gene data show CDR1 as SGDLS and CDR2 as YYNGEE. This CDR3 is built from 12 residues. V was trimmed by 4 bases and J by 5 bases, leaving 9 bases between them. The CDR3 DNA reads TGTGCCAGCAGCTTAGCAGAATATGGCTACACCTTC. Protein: CASSLAEYGYTF.

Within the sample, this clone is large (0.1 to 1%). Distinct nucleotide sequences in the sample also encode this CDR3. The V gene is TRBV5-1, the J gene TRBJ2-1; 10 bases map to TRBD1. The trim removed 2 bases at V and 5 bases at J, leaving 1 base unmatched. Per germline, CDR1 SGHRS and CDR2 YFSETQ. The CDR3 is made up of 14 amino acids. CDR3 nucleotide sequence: TGCGCCAGCAGCTTAGGGACAGGGGACAATGAGCAGTTCTTC. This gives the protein CASSLGTGDNEQFF.

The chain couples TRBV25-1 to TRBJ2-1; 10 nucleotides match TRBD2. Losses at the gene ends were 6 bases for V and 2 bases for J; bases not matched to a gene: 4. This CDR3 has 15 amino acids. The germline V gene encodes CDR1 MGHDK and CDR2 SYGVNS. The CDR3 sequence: CASRPSGGAYNEQFF. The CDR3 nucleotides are TGTGCCAGCAGGCCTAGCGGGGGCGCCTACAATGAGCAGTTCTTC.

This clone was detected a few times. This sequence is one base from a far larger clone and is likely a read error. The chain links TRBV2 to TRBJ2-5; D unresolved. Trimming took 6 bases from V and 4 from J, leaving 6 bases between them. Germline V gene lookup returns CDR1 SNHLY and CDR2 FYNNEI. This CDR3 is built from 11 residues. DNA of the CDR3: TGTGCCAGCAGGGTTACAGAGACCCAGTACTTC. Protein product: CASRVTETQYF.

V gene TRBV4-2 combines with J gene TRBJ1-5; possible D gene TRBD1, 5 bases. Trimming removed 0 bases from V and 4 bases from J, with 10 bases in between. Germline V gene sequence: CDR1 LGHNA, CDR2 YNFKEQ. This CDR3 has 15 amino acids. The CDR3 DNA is TGTGCCAGCAGCCAAGAGGCGGGGGGGAATCAGCCCCAGCATTTT. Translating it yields CASSQEAGGNQPQHF.

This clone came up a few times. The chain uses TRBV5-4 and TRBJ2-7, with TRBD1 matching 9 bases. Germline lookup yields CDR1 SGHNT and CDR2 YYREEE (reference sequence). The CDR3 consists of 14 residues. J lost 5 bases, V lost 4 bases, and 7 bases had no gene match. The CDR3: CASSPRTGVNEQYF. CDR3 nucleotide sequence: TGTGCCAGCAGCCCCAGGACAGGGGTCAACGAGCAGTACTTC.

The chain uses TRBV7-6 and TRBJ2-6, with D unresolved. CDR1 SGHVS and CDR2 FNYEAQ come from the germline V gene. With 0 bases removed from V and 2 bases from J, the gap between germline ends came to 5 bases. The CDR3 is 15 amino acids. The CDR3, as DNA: TGTGCCAGCAGCTTAGCCAGCCCTGGGGCCAACGTCCTGACTTTC. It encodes CASSLASPGANVLTF.

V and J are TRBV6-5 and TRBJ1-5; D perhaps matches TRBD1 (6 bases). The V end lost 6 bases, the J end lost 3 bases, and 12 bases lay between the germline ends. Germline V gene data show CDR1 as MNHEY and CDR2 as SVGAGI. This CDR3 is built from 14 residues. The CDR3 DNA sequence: TGTGCCAGCAGCCGTGGACAGATCAATCAGCCCCAGCATTTT. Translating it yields CASSRGQINQPQHF.

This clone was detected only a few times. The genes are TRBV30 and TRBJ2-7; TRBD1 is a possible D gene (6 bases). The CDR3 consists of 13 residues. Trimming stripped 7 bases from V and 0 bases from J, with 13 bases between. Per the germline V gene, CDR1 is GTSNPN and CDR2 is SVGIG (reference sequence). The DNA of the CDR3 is TGTGCCTACAAAACAGGGCTCTCCTACGAGCAGTACTTC. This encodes CAYKTGLSYEQYF.

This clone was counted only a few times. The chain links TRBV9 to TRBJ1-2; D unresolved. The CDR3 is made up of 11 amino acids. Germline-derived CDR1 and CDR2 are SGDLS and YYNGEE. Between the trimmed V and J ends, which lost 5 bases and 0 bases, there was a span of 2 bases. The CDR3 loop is CASRTNYGYTF. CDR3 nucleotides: TGTGCCAGCAGAACTAACTATGGCTACACCTTC.

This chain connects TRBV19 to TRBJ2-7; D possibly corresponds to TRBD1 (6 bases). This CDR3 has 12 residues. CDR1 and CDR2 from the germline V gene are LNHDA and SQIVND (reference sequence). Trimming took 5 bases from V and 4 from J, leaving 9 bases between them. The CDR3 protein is CASSSRGYEQYF. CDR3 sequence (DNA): TGTGCCAGTAGTTCCAGGGGTTACGAGCAGTACTTC.

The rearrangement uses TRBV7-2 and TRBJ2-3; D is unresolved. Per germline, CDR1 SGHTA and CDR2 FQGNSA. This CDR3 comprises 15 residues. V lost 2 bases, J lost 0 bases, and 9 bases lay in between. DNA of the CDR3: TGTGCCAGCAGCTTACGCGTAACTAGCACAGATACGCAGTATTTT. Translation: CASSLRVTSTDTQYF.

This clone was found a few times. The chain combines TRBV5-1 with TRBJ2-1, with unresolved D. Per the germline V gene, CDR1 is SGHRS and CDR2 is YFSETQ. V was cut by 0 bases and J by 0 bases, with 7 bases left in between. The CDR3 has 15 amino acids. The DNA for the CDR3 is TGCGCCAGCAGCTTGGCGCAGAGCTCCTACAATGAGCAGTTCTTC. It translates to CASSLAQSSYNEQFF.